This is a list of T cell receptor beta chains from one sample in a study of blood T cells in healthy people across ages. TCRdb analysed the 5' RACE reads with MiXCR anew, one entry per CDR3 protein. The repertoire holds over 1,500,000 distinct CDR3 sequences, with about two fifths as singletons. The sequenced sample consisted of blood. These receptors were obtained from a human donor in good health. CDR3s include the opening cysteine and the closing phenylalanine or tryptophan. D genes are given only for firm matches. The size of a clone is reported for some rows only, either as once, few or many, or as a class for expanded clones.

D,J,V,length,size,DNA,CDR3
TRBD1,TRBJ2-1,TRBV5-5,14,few,TGTGCCAGCAGCTTCGGGACAGGTGCCAATGAGCAGTTCTTC,CASSFGTGANEQFF
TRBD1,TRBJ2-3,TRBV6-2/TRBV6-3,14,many,TGTGCCAGCAGTCCACAGGGGGCAACAGATACGCAGTATTTT,CASSPQGATDTQYF
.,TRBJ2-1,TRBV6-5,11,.,TGTGCCAGCTTGAGAGGGTATGAGCAGTTCTTC,CASLRGYEQFF
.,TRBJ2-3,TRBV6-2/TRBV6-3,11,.,TGTGCCAGCCGAAGGACATATACGCAGTATTTT,CASRRTYTQYF
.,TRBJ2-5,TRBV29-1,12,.,TGCAGCGTTGCGGAACAGCAAGAGACCCAGTACTTC,CSVAEQQETQYF
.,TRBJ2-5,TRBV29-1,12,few,TGCAGCGCCGAGTATAGCGGCGAGACCCAGTACTTC,CSAEYSGETQYF
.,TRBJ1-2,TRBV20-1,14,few,TGCAGTGCTAGAGGTGAGGGAGAGGAGTCTGGCTACACCTTC,CSARGEGEESGYTF
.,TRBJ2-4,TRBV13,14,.,TGTGCCAGCAGCTTTATAGCGGAGGGAAACATTCAGTACTTC,CASSFIAEGNIQYF
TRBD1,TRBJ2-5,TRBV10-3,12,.,TGTGTCATTGGGACAGGGCGAGAGACCCAGTACTTC,CVIGTGRETQYF
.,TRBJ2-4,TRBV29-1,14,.,TGCAGCGTTGAAAGGGCAGGGCTTTTGGACATTCAGTACTTC,CSVERAGLLDIQYF
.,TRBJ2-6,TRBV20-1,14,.,TGCAGTGCTAGGGGAGTCTCTGGGGCCAACGTCCTGGCTTTC,CSARGVSGANVLAF
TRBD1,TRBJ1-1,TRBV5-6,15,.,TGTGCCAGCAGCTTGGAGGGACAGGGGAGGCCTGAAGCTTTCTTT,CASSLEGQGRPEAFF
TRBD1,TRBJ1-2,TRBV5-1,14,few,TGCGCCAGCAGCGTGGGACAGGCCGCCTATGGCTACACCTTC,CASSVGQAAYGYTF
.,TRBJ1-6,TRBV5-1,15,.,TGCGCCAGCAGCTTGGACCCAAATACGGATTCACCCCTCCACTTT,CASSLDPNTDSPLHF
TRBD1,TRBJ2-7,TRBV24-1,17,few,TGTGCCACCAGTGGCCGGACAGGGAACGGAGCGGGCCACGAGCAGTACTTC,CATSGRTGNGAGHEQYF
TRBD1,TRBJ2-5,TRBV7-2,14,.,TGTGCCAACAGCTTTGGGGACAGTTCCTATGAGCAGTACTTC,CANSFGDSSYEQYF
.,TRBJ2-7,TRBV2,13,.,TGTGCCAGCAGTGAATTGCTTTTCTACGAGCAGTACTTC,CASSELLFYEQYF
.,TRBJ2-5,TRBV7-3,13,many,TGTGCCAGCAGCCCGGGACGGCAAGAGACCCAGTACTTC,CASSPGRQETQYF
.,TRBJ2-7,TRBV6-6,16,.,TGTGCCAGCAGTTACCCGAACAAACAGAATTCGTACGGGCAGTACTTC,CASSYPNKQNSYGQYF
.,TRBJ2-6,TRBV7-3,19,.,TGTGCCAGCAGCTACATAAGGGACCCAAACTACTCTGGGGCCAACGTCCTGACTTTC,CASSYIRDPNYSGANVLTF